Shown below are 19 T cell receptor beta chains from a single sample sequenced in a study of blood T cell repertoires in COVID-19. This table comes from immunoSEQ multiplex PCR, and its TCRdb copy is limited to in-frame clones, with some not included. Here the sample spans 90,000 to 100,000 clones, roughly 86% being singletons. Sequences were obtained from peripheral blood. Every receptor here comes from a man aged 45-65 years with acute or convalescent COVID-19.

The genes are TRBV3-1 (or the pseudogene TRBV3-2) and TRBJ2-2, with D hard to call. Germline-derived CDR1 and CDR2 are LGHDT and YNNKEL (reference sequence). The CDR3 extends over 17 amino acids. Trimming pared 6 bases from V and 1 base from J, leaving 18 bases between. The CDR3 protein is CASRAKIPFQNTGELFF. In DNA form, the CDR3 reads TGTGCCAGCAGAGCTAAGATACCTTTTCAGAACACCGGGGAGCTGTTTTTT.

The DNA of the CDR3 is TGTGCCAGCAGCTCGACTAACAATGAGCAGTTCTTC. Translated, it gives CASSSTNNEQFF. This chain links TRBV11-2 with TRBJ2-1; D might be TRBD2 (5 bases). The length of the CDR3 is 12 residues. Germline lookup yields CDR1 SGHAT and CDR2 FQNNGV. Trimming shortened V by 4 bases and J by 5 bases, and 6 bases separated the two germline ends.

This clone was counted a single time. V gene TRBV7-2 combines with J gene TRBJ2-7; 10 bases map to TRBD1. J was trimmed by 5 bases and V by 1 base; bases with no gene match: 5. Germline V gives CDR1 SGHTA, CDR2 FQGNSA. The CDR3 totals 15 residues. Written as DNA, the CDR3 is TGTGCCAGCAGCTTAGGAGGACAGGGGGAGGACGAGCAGTACTTC. This encodes CASSLGGQGEDEQYF.

The rearrangement uses TRBV7-9 and TRBJ2-7, with D maybe TRBD2 (6 bases). Trimming stripped 5 bases from V and 7 bases from J, with 12 bases between. Germline CDR1 and CDR2: SEHNR and FQNEAQ (reference sequence). This CDR3 comprises 12 residues. The CDR3 sequence: CASSPGVLEQYF. In nucleotides, the CDR3 is TGTGCCAGCAGCCCGGGGGTTCTGGAGCAGTACTTC.

The chain recombines TRBV10-1 with TRBJ2-1; D may be TRBD2 (5 bases). With 6 bases removed from V and 9 bases from J, the gap between germline ends came to 15 bases. The CDR3 totals 13 residues. Germline V gene sequence: CDR1 WNHNN, CDR2 SYGVQD (reference sequence). This CDR3 reads CASSYNTAGEQFF. The CDR3 nucleotides read TGCGCCAGCAGCTACAACACGGCGGGTGAGCAGTTCTTC.

The chain has TRBV24-1 and TRBJ2-2; 8 bases align to TRBD1. This CDR3 comprises 14 residues. Germline lookup yields CDR1 KGHDR and CDR2 SFDVKD. Trimming removed 4 bases from V and 7 bases from J; junction bases left unmatched: 4. The CDR3 sequence is CATSDPGGSGELFF. The CDR3 DNA sequence: TGTGCCACCAGTGACCCAGGGGGCAGCGGGGAGCTGTTTTTT.

V usage is TRBV12-3 or TRBV12-4 and J usage is TRBJ2-1, with D perhaps matching TRBD2 (5 bases). V dropped 7 bases and J dropped 0 bases, with 7 bases sitting between them. This CDR3 has 13 amino acids. This CDR3 reads CASTGSSYNEQFF. In DNA, the CDR3 is TGTGCCAGCACTGGGAGCTCCTACAATGAGCAGTTCTTC.

This chain connects TRBV6-6 to TRBJ1-5; 7 nucleotides agree with TRBD1. The CDR3 consists of 16 residues. With 5 bases clipped from V and 4 bases from J, the junction kept 11 bases outside the gene matches. In germline, CDR1 is MNHNY, CDR2 SVGAGI (reference sequence). CDR3 nucleotides: TGTGCCAGCAGTATAACAGGGGCCCGTGGAAATCAGCCCCAGCATTTT. It translates to CASSITGARGNQPQHF.

The chain recombines TRBV7-9 with TRBJ2-2, with D possibly being TRBD2 (5 bases). Germline values: CDR1 SEHNR, CDR2 FQNEAQ (reference sequence). The V end lost 5 bases, the J end lost 3 bases, and 19 bases lay between the germline ends. There are 17 residues in the CDR3. The CDR3: CASSPRRSVSDTGELFF. Written as DNA, the CDR3 is TGTGCCAGCAGCCCCAGGAGGTCGGTATCGGACACCGGGGAGCTGTTTTTT.

A single count supports this clone. The chain links TRBV3-1 (or the pseudogene TRBV3-2) to TRBJ1-2; 8 positions agree with TRBD1. CDR3 length: 19 residues. V was pared by 0 bases and J by 6 bases, with 18 bases of the junction left unmatched. The germline CDR1 and CDR2 sequences are LGHDT and YNNKEL (reference sequence). The CDR3 bases are TGTGCCAGCAGCCAAGATTATATGGTTTATACAGGGGGATATGATGGCTACACCTTC. Protein product: CASSQDYMVYTGGYDGYTF.

This clone occurred once. The chain joins TRBV5-1 to TRBJ2-7; D perhaps matches TRBD2 (6 bases). With 1 base removed from V and 0 bases from J, the gap between germline ends came to 11 bases. Germline CDR1 and CDR2: SGHRS and YFSETQ. The CDR3 spans 15 residues. CDR3 in amino acids: CASSLTPGSSYEQYF. Here the CDR3 DNA reads TGCGCCAGCAGCTTGACGCCCGGGAGCTCCTACGAGCAGTACTTC.

The chain combines TRBV5-4 with TRBJ1-1; D possibly corresponds to TRBD1 (5 bases). This CDR3 is built from 15 residues. The ends were cut back, 0 bases at V and 2 bases at J, with 11 bases in the middle. Germline V gene data show CDR1 as SGHNT and CDR2 as YYREEE (reference sequence). CDR3 residues: CASSLGGSSNTEAFF. In nucleotides, the CDR3 is TGTGCCAGCAGCTTGGGGGGCTCATCAAACACTGAAGCTTTCTTT.

J is TRBJ2-5 and V is TRBV7-9; TRBD1 aligns across 11 bases. CDR1 and CDR2 (germline): SEHNR, FQNEAQ (reference sequence). The length of the CDR3 is 14 residues. V was pared by 4 bases and J by 4 bases, with 2 bases of the junction left unmatched. The CDR3 sequence: CASSSGQGVETQYF. CDR3 bases: TGTGCCAGCAGCTCGGGACAGGGGGTAGAGACCCAGTACTTC.

The CDR3 reads CASSIQGPGTEAFF. Written as DNA, the CDR3 is TGTGCCAGTAGTATACAGGGCCCAGGGACTGAAGCTTTCTTT. The rearrangement links TRBV19 to TRBJ1-1; tentative D call: TRBD1 (5 bases). The V end was cut by 2 bases, the J end by 5 bases, with 12 bases between. The CDR3 is made up of 14 amino acids. The germline gives CDR1 LNHDA, CDR2 SQIVND (reference sequence).

This clone was picked up one time. The V call is TRBV6-5, the J call TRBJ1-3; possible D gene TRBD1, 6 bases. Germline V gene sequence: CDR1 MNHEY, CDR2 SVGAGI. V was cut by 6 bases and J by 3 bases, with 15 bases left in between. This CDR3 is 15 amino acids long. CDR3 nucleotides: TGTGCCAGCAGGGGGGCTTCGACAAGTGGAAACACCATATATTTT. Its protein is CASRGASTSGNTIYF.

CDR3 DNA: TGCGCCAGCAGCCGCGAGGGAGGTGCCGGGGAGCTGTTTTTT. Protein: CASSREGGAGELFF. The J gene is TRBJ2-2, the V gene TRBV5-1; possible D gene TRBD2, 6 bases. V lost 4 bases, J lost 6 bases, and 13 bases lay in between. This CDR3 is 14 amino acids long. Germline V gene data show CDR1 as SGHRS and CDR2 as YFSETQ.

This clone turned up a few times. The gene calls are TRBV11-1 and TRBJ2-5, with TRBD2 matching over 9 bases. The CDR3 loop spans 14 amino acids. Germline CDR1 and CDR2: SGHAT and FQDESV (reference sequence). V shed 8 bases and J 2 bases; nucleotides not matched to a gene: 6. In DNA form, the CDR3 reads TGTGCCAGCTCTCGGACTAGCGCGCAAGAGACCCAGTACTTC. As protein: CASSRTSAQETQYF. The variable domain in full, completed from reference TRBV11-1 and TRBJ2-5, reads EAEVAQSPRYKITEKSQAVAFWCDPISGHATLYWYRQILGQGPELLVQFQDESVVDDSQLPKDRFSAERLKGVDSTLKIQPAELGDSAMYLCASSRTSAQETQYFGPGTRLLVL.

Here the CDR3 DNA reads TGCGCCAGCAGGCCGAGGGGGAGACCCGGCCCCAGCTCCTACAATGAGCAGTTCTTC. This gives the protein CASRPRGRPGPSSYNEQFF. The V gene is TRBV5-1, the J gene TRBJ2-1; D perhaps matches TRBD1 (6 bases). V lost 5 bases, J lost 0 bases, and 24 bases lay in between. Germline loops: CDR1 SGHRS, CDR2 YFSETQ. This CDR3 is 19 amino acids long.

This sequence joins TRBV6-4 and TRBJ1-1; 8 bases fit TRBD1. The CDR3 runs 14 residues. The trim removed 7 bases at V and 6 bases at J, leaving 10 bases unmatched. CDR1 and CDR2 from the germline V gene are MRHNA and SNTAGT. DNA of the CDR3: TGTGCCAGCAAGAAACAGGGGGAGGGCTCTGAAGCTTTCTTT. Its translation is CASKKQGEGSEAFF.